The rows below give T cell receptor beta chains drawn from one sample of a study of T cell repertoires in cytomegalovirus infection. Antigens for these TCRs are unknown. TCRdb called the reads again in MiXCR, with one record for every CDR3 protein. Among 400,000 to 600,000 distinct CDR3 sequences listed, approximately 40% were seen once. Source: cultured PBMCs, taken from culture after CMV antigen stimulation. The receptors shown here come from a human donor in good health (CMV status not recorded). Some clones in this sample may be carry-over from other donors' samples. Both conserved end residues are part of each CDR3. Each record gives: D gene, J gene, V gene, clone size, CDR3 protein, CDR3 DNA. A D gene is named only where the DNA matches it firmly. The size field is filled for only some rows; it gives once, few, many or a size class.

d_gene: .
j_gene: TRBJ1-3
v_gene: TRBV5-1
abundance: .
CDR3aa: CASSLASDAGNTIYF
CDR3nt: TGCGCCAGCAGCTTGGCCTCGGACGCTGGAAACACCATATATTTT

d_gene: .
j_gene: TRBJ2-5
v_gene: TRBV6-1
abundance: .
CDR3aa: CASREGVWQETQYF
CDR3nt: TGTGCCAGCAGGGAAGGAGTGTGGCAAGAGACCCAGTACTTC

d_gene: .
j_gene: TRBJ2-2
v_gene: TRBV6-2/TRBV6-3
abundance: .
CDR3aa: CASSFGTLNTGELFF
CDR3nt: TGTGCCAGCAGTTTCGGGACACTAAACACCGGGGAGCTGTTTTTT

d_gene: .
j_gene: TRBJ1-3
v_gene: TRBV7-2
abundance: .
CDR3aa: CASSLVWVGSGNTIYF
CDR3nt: TGTGCCAGCAGCTTAGTGTGGGTCGGGTCTGGAAACACCATATATTTT

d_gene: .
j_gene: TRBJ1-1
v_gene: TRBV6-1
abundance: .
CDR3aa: CASKQGVWMNTEAFF
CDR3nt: TGTGCCAGCAAACAGGGAGTATGGATGAACACTGAAGCTTTCTTT

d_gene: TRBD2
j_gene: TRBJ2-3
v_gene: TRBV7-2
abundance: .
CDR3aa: CASSLWGTSGVSDTQYF
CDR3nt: TGTGCCAGCAGCTTATGGGGAACTAGCGGGGTTTCAGATACGCAGTATTTT

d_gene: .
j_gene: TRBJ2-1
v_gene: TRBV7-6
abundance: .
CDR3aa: CASSLQGPFNNEQFF
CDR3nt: TGTGCCAGCAGCTTACAAGGACCATTTAACAATGAGCAGTTCTTC

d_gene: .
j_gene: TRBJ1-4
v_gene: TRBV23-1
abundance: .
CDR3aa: CASSPRATGNEKLFF
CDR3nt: TGCGCCAGCAGTCCACGGGCCACGGGGAATGAAAAACTGTTTTTT

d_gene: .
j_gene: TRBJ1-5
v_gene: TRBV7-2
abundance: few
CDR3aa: CASSSREGNQPQHF
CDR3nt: TGTGCCAGCAGCTCCCGGGAAGGGAATCAGCCCCAGCATTTT

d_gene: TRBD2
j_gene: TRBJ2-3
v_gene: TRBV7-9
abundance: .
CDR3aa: CASSRGNSGTTGRYF
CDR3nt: TGTGCCAGCAGCCGCGGAAACAGCGGGACTACCGGGCGGTATTTT

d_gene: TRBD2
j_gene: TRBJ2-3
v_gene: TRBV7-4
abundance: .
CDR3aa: CASSYTSGFGSITDTQYF
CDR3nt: TGTGCCAGCAGTTACACTAGCGGTTTTGGGTCGATCACAGATACGCAGTATTTT

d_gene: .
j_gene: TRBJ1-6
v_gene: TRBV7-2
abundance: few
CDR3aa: CASSSFDWNSPLHF
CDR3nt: TGTGCCAGCAGCTCCTTCGACTGGAATTCACCCCTCCACTTT

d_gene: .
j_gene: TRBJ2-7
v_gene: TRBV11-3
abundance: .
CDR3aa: CASSLPYYVLSYEQYF
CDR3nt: TGTGCCAGCAGCTTACCCTACTATGTGCTCTCCTACGAGCAGTACTTC

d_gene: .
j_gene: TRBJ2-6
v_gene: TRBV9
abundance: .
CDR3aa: CASSGKEAGANVLTF
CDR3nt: TGTGCCAGCAGCGGGAAGGAGGCTGGGGCCAACGTCCTGACTTTC

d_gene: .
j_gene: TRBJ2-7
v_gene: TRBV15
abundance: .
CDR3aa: CATSGYGTTYEQYF
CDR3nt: TGTGCCACCAGCGGGTACGGGACCACCTACGAGCAGTACTTC

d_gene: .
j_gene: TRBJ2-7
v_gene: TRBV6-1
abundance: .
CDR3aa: CASSVIPSGAVSNEQYF
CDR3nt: TGTGCCAGCAGTGTTATTCCCTCAGGGGCGGTTTCCAACGAGCAGTACTTC

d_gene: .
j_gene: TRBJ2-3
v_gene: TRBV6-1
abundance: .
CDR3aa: CASSGSRDTQYF
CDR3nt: TGTGCCAGCAGTGGCTCACGAGATACGCAGTATTTT

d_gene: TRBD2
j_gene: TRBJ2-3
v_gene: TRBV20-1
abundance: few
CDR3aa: CSVGLAGPGLGTDTQYF
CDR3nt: TGCAGTGTCGGACTAGCGGGACCTGGGCTCGGCACAGATACGCAGTATTTT

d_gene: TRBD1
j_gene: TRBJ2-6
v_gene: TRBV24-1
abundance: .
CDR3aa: CATSDPGTGNSGANVLTF
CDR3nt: TGTGCCACCAGTGACCCCGGGACAGGGAACTCTGGGGCCAACGTCCTGACTTTC

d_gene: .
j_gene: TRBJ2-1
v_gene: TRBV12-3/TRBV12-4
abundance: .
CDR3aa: CASSFTGMWGEQFF
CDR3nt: TGTGCCAGCAGTTTCACAGGGATGTGGGGTGAGCAGTTCTTC

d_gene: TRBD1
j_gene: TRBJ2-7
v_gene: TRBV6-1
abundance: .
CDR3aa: CASSQDRVSEQYF
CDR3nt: TGTGCCAGCAGTCAAGACAGGGTCAGCGAGCAGTACTTC

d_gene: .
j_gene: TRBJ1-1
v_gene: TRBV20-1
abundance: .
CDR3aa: CSARLDSLNTEAFF
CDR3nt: TGCAGTGCCAGACTGGACAGCCTGAACACTGAAGCTTTCTTT

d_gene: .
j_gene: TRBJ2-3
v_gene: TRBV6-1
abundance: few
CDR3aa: CASSVKRSGDYTQYF
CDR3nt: TGTGCCAGCTCAGTGAAACGGTCCGGCGACTATACGCAGTATTTT

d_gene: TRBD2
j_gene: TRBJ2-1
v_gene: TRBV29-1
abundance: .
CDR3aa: CSVEEGAGLVLDEQFF
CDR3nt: TGCAGCGTTGAAGAAGGGGCGGGACTAGTCCTCGATGAGCAGTTCTTC

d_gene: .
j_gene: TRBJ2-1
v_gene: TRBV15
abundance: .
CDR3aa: CATSRLRGNEQFF
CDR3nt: TGTGCCACCAGCAGACTAAGGGGCAATGAGCAGTTCTTC

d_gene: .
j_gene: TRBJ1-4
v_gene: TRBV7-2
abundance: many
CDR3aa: CASSLGAGDPLGKLFF
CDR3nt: TGTGCCAGCAGCTTAGGGGCGGGGGACCCCCTAGGAAAACTGTTTTTT

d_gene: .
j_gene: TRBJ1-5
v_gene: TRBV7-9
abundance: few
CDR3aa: CASTLSNQPQHF
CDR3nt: TGTGCCAGCACTCTCAGTAATCAGCCCCAGCATTTT

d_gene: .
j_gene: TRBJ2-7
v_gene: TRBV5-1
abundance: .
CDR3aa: CASSLVEKKDHEQYF
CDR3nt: TGCGCCAGCAGCTTGGTAGAGAAAAAGGACCACGAGCAGTACTTC

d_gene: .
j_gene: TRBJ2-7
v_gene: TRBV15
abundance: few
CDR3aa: CATSEWGEYEQYF
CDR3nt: TGTGCCACCAGCGAGTGGGGGGAGTACGAGCAGTACTTC

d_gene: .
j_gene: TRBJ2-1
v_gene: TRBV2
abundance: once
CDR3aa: CASSEVRGNEQFF
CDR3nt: TGTGCCAGCAGTGAAGTCCGGGGCAATGAGCAGTTCTTC

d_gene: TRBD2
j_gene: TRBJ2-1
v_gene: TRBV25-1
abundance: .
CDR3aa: CASSISGRGGEQFF
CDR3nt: TGTGCCAGCAGTATAAGCGGGAGAGGAGGTGAGCAGTTCTTC

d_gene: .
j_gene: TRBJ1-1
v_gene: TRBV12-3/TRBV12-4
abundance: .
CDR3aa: CASSRTLGTEAFF
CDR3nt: TGTGCCAGCAGTCGGACCCTGGGCACTGAAGCTTTCTTT

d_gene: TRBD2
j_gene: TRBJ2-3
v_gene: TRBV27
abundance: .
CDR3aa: CASSLFSGGAVDTQYF
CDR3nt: TGTGCCAGCAGTTTATTTAGCGGGGGGGCAGTAGATACGCAGTATTTT

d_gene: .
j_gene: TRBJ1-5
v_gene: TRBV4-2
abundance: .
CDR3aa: CASSQDAAGAQPQHF
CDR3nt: TGTGCCAGCAGCCAAGATGCGGCAGGGGCTCAGCCCCAGCATTTT

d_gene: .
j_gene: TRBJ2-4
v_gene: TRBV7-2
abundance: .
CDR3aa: CASSLSRGLDIQYF
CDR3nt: TGTGCCAGCAGCTTATCCCGGGGTCTAGACATTCAGTACTTC

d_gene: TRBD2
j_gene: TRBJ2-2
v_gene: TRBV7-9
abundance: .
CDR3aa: CASSSGTNANTGELFF
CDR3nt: TGTGCCAGCAGCTCCGGGACTAATGCGAACACCGGGGAGCTGTTTTTT

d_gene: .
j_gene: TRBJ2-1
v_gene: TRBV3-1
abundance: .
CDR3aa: CASGGAQNNEQFF
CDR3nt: TGTGCCAGCGGCGGCGCACAGAACAATGAGCAGTTCTTC

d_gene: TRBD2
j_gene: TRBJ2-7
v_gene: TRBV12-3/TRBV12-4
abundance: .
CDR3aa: CASSWTSGRRGPSYEQYF
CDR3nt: TGTGCCAGCAGTTGGACTAGCGGGAGGAGAGGCCCATCCTACGAGCAGTACTTC

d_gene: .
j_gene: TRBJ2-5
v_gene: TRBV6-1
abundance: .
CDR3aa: CASSRTATTQETQYF
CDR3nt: TGTGCCAGCAGTCGGACAGCTACAACCCAAGAGACCCAGTACTTC

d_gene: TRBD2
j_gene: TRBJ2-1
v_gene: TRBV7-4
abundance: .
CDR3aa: CASSLLYLAGEGNEQFF
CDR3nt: TGTGCCAGCAGCTTATTGTATCTAGCGGGAGAAGGCAATGAGCAGTTCTTC

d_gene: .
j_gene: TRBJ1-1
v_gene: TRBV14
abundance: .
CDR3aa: CASSQVVAPWNTEAFF
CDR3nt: TGTGCCAGCAGCCAAGTTGTTGCCCCGTGGAACACTGAAGCTTTCTTT

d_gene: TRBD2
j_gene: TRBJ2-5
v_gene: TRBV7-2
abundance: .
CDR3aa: CASSPEGGGLGTQYF
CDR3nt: TGTGCCAGCAGCCCAGAGGGCGGGGGGCTGGGGACCCAGTACTTC

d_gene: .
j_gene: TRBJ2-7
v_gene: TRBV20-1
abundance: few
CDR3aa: CSAAYPAGGFYEQYF
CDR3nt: TGCAGTGCCGCCTACCCAGCCGGCGGCTTCTACGAGCAGTACTTC

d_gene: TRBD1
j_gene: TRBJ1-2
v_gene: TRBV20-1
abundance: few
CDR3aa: CSAPGQTNYGYTF
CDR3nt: TGCAGTGCCCCGGGACAGACTAACTATGGCTACACCTTC

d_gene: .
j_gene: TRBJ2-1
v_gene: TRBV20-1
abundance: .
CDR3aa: CSAPGGGNGDEQFF
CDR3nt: TGCAGTGCCCCGGGGGGCGGGAATGGAGATGAGCAGTTCTTC

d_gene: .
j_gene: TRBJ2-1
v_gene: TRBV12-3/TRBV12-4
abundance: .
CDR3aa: CASSLVGASTDEQFF
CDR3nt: TGTGCCAGCAGTTTGGTCGGCGCTAGCACAGATGAGCAGTTCTTC

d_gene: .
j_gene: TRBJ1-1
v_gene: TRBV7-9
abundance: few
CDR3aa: CASSTQEDTEAFF
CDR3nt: TGTGCCAGCAGCACACAGGAAGACACTGAAGCTTTCTTT

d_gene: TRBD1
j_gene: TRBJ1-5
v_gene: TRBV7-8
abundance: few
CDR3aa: CASSVGTGNIQPQHF
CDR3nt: TGTGCCAGCAGCGTCGGGACAGGGAATATTCAGCCCCAGCATTTT